These 9 T cell receptor beta chains originate from one sample sequenced in a study of cytotoxic CD8 clonotypes in ibrutinib-treated CLL. The repertoire was sequenced with immunoSEQ multiplex PCR; TCRdb's copy has only in-frame clones and lacks some. Of about 140,000 clones listed, 60% to 85% are singletons. Sample: PBMCs, taken after 12 months of ibrutinib treatment. These receptors were obtained from a human donor with chronic lymphocytic leukemia.

The chain carries TRBV5-1 and TRBJ2-7; 7 bases fit TRBD1. Germline values: CDR1 SGHRS, CDR2 YFSETQ. J lost 5 bases, V lost 0 bases, and 8 bases had no gene match. This CDR3 region has 15 residues. CDR3 residues: CASSLAGDRAHEQYF. CDR3 in DNA: TGCGCCAGCAGCTTGGCCGGAGACAGGGCACACGAGCAGTACTTC.

CDR3: CASSLDRGNFEQYF. Here the CDR3 DNA reads TGTGCCAGCAGCTTAGACAGGGGAAACTTCGAGCAGTACTTC. J is TRBJ2-7 and V is TRBV7-6; 7 bases are a match to TRBD1. V shed 1 base, J shed 6 bases, and the junction held 6 bases outside the gene matches. The CDR3 spans 14 residues. Germline V CDR1 and CDR2: SGHVS, FNYEAQ.

The V gene is TRBV20-1, the J gene TRBJ1-1; D uncertain. This CDR3 has 11 amino acids. CDR1 and CDR2 (germline): DFQATT, SNEGSKA (reference sequence). V was trimmed by 4 bases and J by 3 bases, leaving 6 bases between them. In nucleotides, the CDR3 is TGCAGTGCTAAGGGATACACTGAAGCTTTCTTT. Its protein product is CSAKGYTEAFF.

The chain couples TRBV15 to TRBJ2-1; 12 nucleotides agree with TRBD2. Germline V gene lookup returns CDR1 LNHNV and CDR2 YYDKDF (reference sequence). The CDR3 loop spans 16 amino acids. V trimming: 1 base; J trimming: 8 bases; junction bases outside the gene matches: 6. The DNA of the CDR3 is TGTGCCACCAGCAGAGGGCTAGCGGGAGGGAGGTATGAGCAGTTCTTC. It yields the protein CATSRGLAGGRYEQFF.

V usage is TRBV18 and J usage is TRBJ1-5, with 7 bases identical to TRBD1. V gave up 4 bases and J gave up 5 bases; unmatched junction bases: 2. CDR1 and CDR2 from the germline V gene are KGHSH and LQKENI. This CDR3 is built from 13 residues. CDR3 protein: CASSRGTDQPQHF. DNA for the CDR3: TGTGCCAGCTCACGAGGGACAGATCAGCCCCAGCATTTT.

DNA of the CDR3: TGTGCCAGCAGCTTTCTGGACAGAACCCTTTCCGAGCAGTACTTC. It encodes CASSFLDRTLSEQYF. The chain carries TRBV11-2 and TRBJ2-7, with D possibly matching TRBD1 (6 bases). Germline CDR1 is SGHAT and CDR2 is FQNNGV. Trimming took off 3 bases at V and 6 bases at J, with 18 bases between the two ends. CDR3 length: 15 residues.

V usage is TRBV30 and J usage is TRBJ2-5, with a weak D call TRBD2 (7 bases). The CDR3 spans 14 residues. V shed 2 bases and J shed 5 bases, with 15 bases lying between them. Germline values: CDR1 GTSNPN, CDR2 SVGIG (reference sequence). CDR3 loop: CAWSRGAGIETQYF. CDR3 nucleotide sequence: TGTGCCTGGAGTCGGGGGGCGGGTATCGAGACCCAGTACTTC.

The rearrangement links TRBV5-8 to TRBJ2-7, with D perhaps matching TRBD2 (5 bases). Trimming took 8 bases from V and 7 from J, leaving 10 bases between them. The CDR3 runs to 10 residues. Germline CDR1 is SGHTS and CDR2 is YDEGEE. CDR3 region: CASPRGEQYF. CDR3 nucleotides: TGTGCCAGTCCTCGCGGGGAGCAGTACTTC.

The chain's CDR3 is CASSHPPGRQAAGELFF. The CDR3 DNA sequence: TGCGCCAGCAGCCATCCCCCGGGTCGACAGGCGGCCGGGGAGCTGTTTTTT. The chain is built from TRBV4-3 and TRBJ2-2, with a weak D call TRBD1 (6 bases). The germline V gene has CDR1 LGHNA and CDR2 YSLEER. The CDR3 is 17 residues long. Trimming took off 3 bases at V and 6 bases at J, with 20 bases between the two ends.